The 11 T cell receptor beta chains given below trace back to one sample, sequenced in a study of blood T cells in healthy people across ages. The second PCR ran about 6 to 12 cycles with a sample-barcoded 5' primer and J-beta primers. From the 5' RACE reads, TCRdb called clonotypes with MiXCR, one entry per CDR3 protein. The repertoire holds around 700,000 distinct CDR3 sequences, with approximately 25% as singletons. These same records also appear under a second study, on T cells of mothers and their children.

Material for sequencing was blood. The receptors derive from a boy younger than 18 in good health.

This clonotype was counted a few times. V gene TRBV27 combines with J gene TRBJ2-1; 9 positions agree with TRBD2. This CDR3 spans 15 amino acids. The V gene's germline CDR1 is MNHEY and CDR2 SMNVEV (reference sequence). V trimming: 3 bases; J trimming: 9 bases; junction bases outside the gene matches: 9. CDR3 DNA: TGTGCCAGCAGTTTGTTCGCGGGAGGGCTGGGTGAGCAGTTCTTC. This sequence encodes CASSLFAGGLGEQFF.

This clonotype came up a few times. The V and J genes are TRBV29-1 and TRBJ1-4, with 9 nucleotides matching TRBD1. This CDR3 region has 13 residues. Trimming cost V 4 bases and J 6 bases; bases outside gene matches: 3. Germline CDR1 is SQVTM and CDR2 is ANQGSEA. In nucleotides, the CDR3 is TGCAGCGTTGTTGACAGGGGGTATGAAAAACTGTTTTTT. This translates into CSVVDRGYEKLFF.

The chain employs TRBV19 and TRBJ1-2; D gene uncertain. Trimming took off 3 bases at V and 7 bases at J, with 9 bases between the two ends. The germline gives CDR1 LNHDA, CDR2 SQIVND (reference sequence). The CDR3 length is 12 residues. DNA for the CDR3: TGTGCCAGTAGTATCGAGGGCAGTGGCTACACCTTC. Residues: CASSIEGSGYTF.

The rearrangement uses TRBV20-1 and TRBJ2-7; tentatively, D is TRBD1 or TRBD2 (5 bases each). CDR1 is DFQATT and CDR2 is SNEGSKA in the germline V gene (reference sequence). Trimming stripped 0 bases from V and 4 bases from J, with 13 bases between. The CDR3 spans 14 residues. The CDR3 here is CSARDRYRRYEQYF. The CDR3 DNA reads TGCAGTGCTAGAGATCGTTACAGGAGGTACGAGCAGTACTTC.

The chain recombines TRBV28 with TRBJ1-2; D is ambiguous. The CDR3 length is 14 residues. Germline V gene sequence: CDR1 MDHEN, CDR2 SYDVKM. With 0 bases removed from V and 4 bases from J, the gap between germline ends came to 9 bases. The CDR3 here is CASSLWVQVYGYTF. CDR3 DNA: TGTGCCAGCAGTTTATGGGTCCAGGTCTATGGCTACACCTTC.

The rearrangement joins TRBV28 to TRBJ2-1; 8 positions agree with TRBD2. The germline V gene has CDR1 MDHEN and CDR2 SYDVKM. With V trimmed by 1 base and J by 10 bases, 3 bases remained unmatched. This CDR3 has 13 residues. The CDR3 DNA reads TGTGCCAGCAGTTTATTTTCTAGCGGGGAGCAGTTCTTC. Translated: CASSLFSSGEQFF.

CDR3 in amino acids: CASSRAADLNNSPLHF. CDR3 bases: TGCGCCAGCAGCCGGGCCGCAGACCTTAATAATTCACCCCTCCACTTT. The J gene is TRBJ1-6, the V gene TRBV4-3; D is unresolved. This CDR3 spans 16 amino acids. Per the germline V gene, CDR1 is LGHNA and CDR2 is YSLEER. V was cut by 4 bases and J by 5 bases, with 15 bases left in between.

This clonotype was seen many times. The CDR3 loop reads CASSLSRGMLAETQYF. Written as DNA, the CDR3 is TGTGCCAGCAGTTTGTCTCGGGGAATGTTGGCTGAGACCCAGTACTTC. The chain links TRBV28 to TRBJ2-5; tentatively, D is TRBD2 (5 bases). Germline V gene lookup returns CDR1 MDHEN and CDR2 SYDVKM. This CDR3 comprises 16 residues. Trimming removed 3 bases from V and 5 bases from J, with 19 bases in between.

This clonotype was counted a few times. The chain uses TRBV5-1 and TRBJ1-2, with D unclear. This CDR3 spans 15 amino acids. The ends were cut back, 0 bases at V and 0 bases at J, with 9 bases in the middle. In germline, CDR1 is SGHRS, CDR2 YFSETQ. The CDR3 coding sequence is TGCGCCAGCAGCTTGGACGGGTTTACTAACTATGGCTACACCTTC. As protein: CASSLDGFTNYGYTF.

V usage is TRBV12-5 and J usage is TRBJ2-5, with 11 bases lining up with TRBD1. The J call is in doubt because the DNA end fits TRBJ2-1 better. This CDR3 comprises 15 residues. Germline CDR1 is LGHNT and CDR2 is FRNRAP. The CDR3 DNA follows: TGTGCTAGTGGCCACGGACAGGGGGCCTTCAATGAGCAGTTCTTC. This translates into CASGHGQGAFNEQFF.

The chain joins TRBV6-2 or TRBV6-3 to TRBJ2-4, with 7 bases lining up with TRBD2. The junction had 5 bases not matched to a gene; V was cut back by 0 bases and J by 9 bases. Germline CDR1 reads MNHEY; CDR2 reads SVGEGT. The length of the CDR3 is 14 residues. The CDR3 nucleotides are TGTGCCAGCAGTTACTCGGCGGGAGAGGGCATTCAGTACTTC. Its translation is CASSYSAGEGIQYF.